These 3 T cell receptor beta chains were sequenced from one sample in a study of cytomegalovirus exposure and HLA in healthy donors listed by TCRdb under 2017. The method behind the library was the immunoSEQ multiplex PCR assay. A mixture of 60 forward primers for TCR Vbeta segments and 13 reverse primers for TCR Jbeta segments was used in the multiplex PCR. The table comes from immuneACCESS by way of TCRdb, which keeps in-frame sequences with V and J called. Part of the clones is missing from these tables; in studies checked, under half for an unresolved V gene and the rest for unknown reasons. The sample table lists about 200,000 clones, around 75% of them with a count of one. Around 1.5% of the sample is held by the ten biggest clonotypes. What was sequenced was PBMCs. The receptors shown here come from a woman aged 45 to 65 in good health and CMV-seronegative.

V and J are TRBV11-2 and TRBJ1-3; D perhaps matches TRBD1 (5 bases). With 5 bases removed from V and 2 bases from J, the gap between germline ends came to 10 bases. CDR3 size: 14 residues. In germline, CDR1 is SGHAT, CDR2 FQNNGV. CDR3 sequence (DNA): TGTGCCAGCAGCCTCCCAGGGACTGGAAACACCATATATTTT. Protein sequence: CASSLPGTGNTIYF. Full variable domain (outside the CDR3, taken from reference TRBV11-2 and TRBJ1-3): EAGVAQSPRYKIIEKRQSVAFWCNPISGHATLYWYQQILGQGPKLLIQFQNNGVVDDSQLPKDRFSAERLKGVDSTLKIQPAKLEDSAVYLCASSLPGTGNTIYFGEGSWLTVV.

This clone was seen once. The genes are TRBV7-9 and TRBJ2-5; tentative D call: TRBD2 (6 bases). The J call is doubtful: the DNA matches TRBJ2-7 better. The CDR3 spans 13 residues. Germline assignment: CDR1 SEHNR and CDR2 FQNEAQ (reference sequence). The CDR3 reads CASRWRGTYEQYF. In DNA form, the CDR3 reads TGTGCCAGCAGGTGGAGGGGAACCTACGAGCAGTACTTC.

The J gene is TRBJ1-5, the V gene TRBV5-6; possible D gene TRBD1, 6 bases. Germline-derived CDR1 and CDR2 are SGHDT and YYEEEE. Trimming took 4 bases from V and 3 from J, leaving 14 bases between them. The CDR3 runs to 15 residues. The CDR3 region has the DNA TGTGCCAGCAGCCGTGGACAGTCTTACAATCAGCCCCAGCATTTT. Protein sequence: CASSRGQSYNQPQHF.